The 29 T cell receptor beta chains given below trace back to one sample, sequenced in a study of technical replicates of blood from several donors. Assay: immunoSEQ multiplex PCR; the TCRdb copy retains only in-frame clones and omits some. The table includes some 66,000 clones, about 98% detected once. The sequenced material came from T cells isolated from PBMCs. All receptors derive from a human donor in good health.

V usage is TRBV6-6 and J usage is TRBJ1-5, with D perhaps matching TRBD1 (5 bases). The germline gives CDR1 MNHNY, CDR2 SVGAGI (reference sequence). V gave up 5 bases and J gave up 4 bases, with 18 bases separating them. The CDR3 loop spans 16 amino acids. The DNA for the CDR3 is TGTGCCAGCAGTCTCCCGTCTTCGGGGGGGAATCAGCCCCAGCATTTT. Protein: CASSLPSSGGNQPQHF.

The chain joins TRBV30 to TRBJ1-5; a weak D match, TRBD1 (6 bases). The V end was cut by 5 bases, the J end by 2 bases, with 10 bases between. The CDR3 consists of 13 residues. The V gene's germline CDR1 is GTSNPN and CDR2 SVGIG (reference sequence). DNA for the CDR3: TGTGCCTGGGGTCCAGGGGGCAATCAGCCCCAGCATTTT. This encodes CAWGPGGNQPQHF.

V gene TRBV18 combines with J gene TRBJ1-5; TRBD1 might be the D (6 bases). The CDR3 spans 17 residues. The V gene lost 0 bases and the J gene lost 3 bases, with 15 bases spanning the gap. Germline V gene sequence: CDR1 KGHSH, CDR2 LQKENI. CDR3: CASSPPNRGSVNQPQHF. The CDR3 bases are TGTGCCAGCTCACCACCGAATAGGGGGTCGGTCAATCAGCCCCAGCATTTT.

The chain employs TRBV7-9 and TRBJ2-2, with 8 bases lining up with TRBD2. V was clipped by 5 bases and J by 6 bases; unmatched bases: 5. Germline CDR1 reads SEHNR; CDR2 reads FQNEAQ (reference sequence). The CDR3 runs 14 residues. The CDR3, as DNA: TGTGCCAGCAGCCCTCCGGGACTAGCCGGGGAGCTGTTTTTT. Its protein product is CASSPPGLAGELFF.

The chain uses TRBV6-5 and TRBJ2-5, with D possibly matching TRBD1 (6 bases). The CDR3 runs to 14 residues. Germline CDR1 and CDR2: MNHEY and SVGAGI. V was clipped by 5 bases and J by 5 bases, with 15 bases between them. The DNA of the CDR3 is TGTGCCAGCAGTCCCGTGACAGGATTCGAGACCCAGTACTTC. Its protein product is CASSPVTGFETQYF.

This chain joins TRBV28 and TRBJ2-1, with 10 bases fitting TRBD2. J was trimmed by 7 bases and V by 5 bases; bases with no gene match: 5. Germline CDR1 MDHEN, CDR2 SYDVKM. The CDR3 contains 14 residues. CDR3 residues: CASSLAGVENEQFF. CDR3 bases: TGTGCCAGCAGTCTAGCGGGAGTGGAAAATGAGCAGTTCTTC.

The chain joins TRBV7-2 to TRBJ2-1; tentatively, D is TRBD1 (5 bases). The V gene lost 4 bases and the J gene lost 9 bases, with 13 bases spanning the gap. Germline-derived CDR1 and CDR2 are SGHTA and FQGNSA. The CDR3 loop spans 13 amino acids. In nucleotides, the CDR3 is TGTGCCAGCAGCTACAAGGGGATTGTTGAGCAGTTCTTC. This translates into CASSYKGIVEQFF.

In its sample, this clone was seen a few times. This rearrangement joins TRBV19 to TRBJ2-1; 9 nucleotides align to TRBD2. Germline-derived CDR1 and CDR2 are LNHDA and SQIVND (reference sequence). CDR3 size: 17 residues. The ends lost 3 bases at V and 0 bases at J; junction bases unmatched: 6. Here the CDR3 DNA reads TGTGCCAGTAGTATGCCTCTAGCGGGGAGCTCCTACAATGAGCAGTTCTTC. It translates to CASSMPLAGSSYNEQFF.

The CDR3 DNA sequence: TGTGCCAGCAGAGATACCGGGAATTGGAACACTGAAGCTTTCTTT. As protein: CASRDTGNWNTEAFF. This rearrangement joins TRBV6-4 to TRBJ1-1; D gene ambiguous. The CDR3 has 15 amino acids. V lost 6 bases and J lost 1, with 15 bases in between. CDR1 and CDR2 from the germline V gene are MRHNA and SNTAGT.

The genes are TRBV6-1 and TRBJ2-2; TRBD1 is a possible D gene (5 bases). The ends were cut back, 4 bases at V and 0 bases at J, with 12 bases in the middle. The CDR3 is made up of 16 amino acids. The V gene's germline CDR1 is MNHNS and CDR2 SASEGT. The CDR3 sequence: CASSAKGQTNTGELFF. The CDR3 DNA is TGTGCCAGCAGTGCAAAGGGGCAGACGAACACCGGGGAGCTGTTTTTT.

The rearrangement uses TRBV29-1 and TRBJ1-1; 10 bases agree with TRBD1. J gave up 2 bases and V 8 bases, and 5 bases lay outside the gene matches. This CDR3 has 13 residues. Per germline, CDR1 SQVTM and CDR2 ANQGSEA. For the CDR3, the DNA is TGCAGCACCGGACAGGGGGTTAACACTGAAGCTTTCTTT. It is translated as CSTGQGVNTEAFF.

The chain employs TRBV9 and TRBJ2-3, with a weak D call TRBD2 (5 bases). CDR1 is SGDLS, CDR2 YYNGEE, per germline. Deletions cut 0 bases from V and 0 bases from J, with 8 bases between. The CDR3 is 15 amino acids. The DNA of the CDR3 is TGTGCCAGCAGCGTAGAAGGACTTAGCACAGATACGCAGTATTTT. Its translation: CASSVEGLSTDTQYF.

In DNA, the CDR3 is TGTGCCAGCAGCGATACAGGGGCCTATGGCTACACCTTC. This encodes CASSDTGAYGYTF. This rearrangement joins TRBV6-1 to TRBJ1-2, with 7 bases identical to TRBD1. CDR1 and CDR2 (germline): MNHNS, SASEGT. This CDR3 contains 13 residues. Trimming took 6 bases from V and 4 from J; bases not matched to a gene: 5.

The table lists this clone with a count of one. This chain joins TRBV4-1 and TRBJ1-1; 8 nucleotides line up with TRBD1. V was pared by 4 bases and J by 0 bases, with 7 bases of the junction left unmatched. The germline V gene encodes CDR1 MGHRA and CDR2 YSYEKL. The length of the CDR3 is 16 residues. CDR3 nucleotide sequence: TGCGCCAGCAGCCGTACAGGGGGTAACATGAACACTGAAGCTTTCTTT. Amino acids: CASSRTGGNMNTEAFF.

This clone was detected only once. J is TRBJ2-7 and V is TRBV6-5; D gene ambiguous. Germline CDR1 is MNHEY and CDR2 is SVGAGI. This CDR3 spans 11 amino acids. The V gene lost 5 bases and the J gene lost 4 bases, with 6 bases spanning the gap. The CDR3 DNA reads as TGTGCCAGCAGTAAGCAATACGAGCAGTACTTC. Its protein product is CASSKQYEQYF.

The V and J genes are TRBV2 and TRBJ2-7; 8 bases are shared with TRBD2. Per the germline V gene, CDR1 is SNHLY and CDR2 is FYNNEI. The CDR3 sequence is 14 residues long. Germline trimming cut 5 bases from V and 3 bases from J; bases unmatched to any gene: 6. CDR3 DNA: TGTGCCAGCAGTCGGAGCGGGAGAGTCTACGAGCAGTACTTC. This encodes CASSRSGRVYEQYF.

The rearrangement joins TRBV7-9 to TRBJ2-7; weak D call: TRBD1 (6 bases). V dropped 0 bases and J dropped 5 bases, with 17 bases sitting between them. The CDR3 has 16 amino acids. Germline V gene sequence: CDR1 SEHNR, CDR2 FQNEAQ (reference sequence). In DNA, the CDR3 is TGTGCCAGCAGCTTAGCGACGCAGGGGCTGTACGACGAGCAGTACTTC. Residues: CASSLATQGLYDEQYF. Looking up the rest from reference TRBV7-9 and TRBJ2-7 gives the full variable domain: DTGVSQNPRHKITKRGQNVTFRCDPISEHNRLYWYRQTLGQGPEFLTYFQNEAQLEKSRLLSDRFSAERPKGSFSTLEIQRTEQGDSAMYLCASSLATQGLYDEQYFGPGTRLTVT.

This chain joins TRBV28 and TRBJ2-1, with 7 bases matching TRBD1. This CDR3 has 13 amino acids. Germline V gives CDR1 MDHEN, CDR2 SYDVKM. Germline trimming cut 7 bases from V and 7 bases from J; bases unmatched to any gene: 7. CDR3 nucleotide sequence: TGTGCCAGCATCCTAGGGGGCAATAATGAGCAGTTCTTC. Translating gives CASILGGNNEQFF.

This chain joins TRBV10-2 and TRBJ2-5, with 8 bases identical to TRBD2. The length of the CDR3 is 18 residues. With 3 bases clipped from V and 0 bases from J, the junction kept 12 bases outside the gene matches. The germline V gene has CDR1 WSHSY and CDR2 SAAADI. CDR3 nucleotide sequence: TGCGCCAGCAGTGATTCGGGCGTGCAGCGGGGGTACCAAGAGACCCAGTACTTC. Protein: CASSDSGVQRGYQETQYF.

V usage is TRBV9 and J usage is TRBJ2-7; 7 nucleotides agree with TRBD1. The V gene's germline CDR1 is SGDLS and CDR2 YYNGEE. This CDR3 is 14 amino acids long. V shed 4 bases, J shed 2 bases, and the junction held 6 bases outside the gene matches. CDR3 in DNA: TGTGCCAGCAGCCCTATAGACAGGGCCTACGAGCAGTACTTC. This encodes CASSPIDRAYEQYF.

V is TRBV21-1 and J is TRBJ2-2; TRBD2 is the table's D call and was not checked against the DNA. TRBV21-1 is termed a pseudogene. The CDR3 runs to 14 residues. The CDR3 DNA sequence: TGTGCCAACCTAGCGGGCCCTCTCACCGGGGAGCTGTTTTTT. It specifies CANLAGPLTGELFF.

V usage is TRBV6-1 and J usage is TRBJ1-2, with 8 bases aligning to TRBD1. The germline V gene has CDR1 MNHNS and CDR2 SASEGT. V was pared by 10 bases and J by 3 bases, with 13 bases of the junction left unmatched. The CDR3 contains 15 residues. DNA for the CDR3: TGTGCCACCCCGGGACAGGAAGTCTCATACTATGGCTACACCTTC. This sequence encodes CATPGQEVSYYGYTF.

The rearrangement joins TRBV7-9 to TRBJ1-6, with 7 bases that match TRBD1. The V gene end was trimmed by 4 bases and the J gene end by 6 bases; junction bases not matched to a gene: 12. In germline, CDR1 is SEHNR, CDR2 FQNEAQ (reference sequence). CDR3 size: 17 residues. CDR3 bases: TGTGCCAGCAGCTCTGGAGGGACAGAGATTTCTAATTCACCCCTCCACTTT. Its protein is CASSSGGTEISNSPLHF.

The chain has TRBV7-9 and TRBJ1-1; D remains unclear. The CDR3 loop spans 12 amino acids. Deletions cut 6 bases from V and 6 bases from J, with 11 bases between. Per germline, CDR1 SEHNR and CDR2 FQNEAQ (reference sequence). Here the CDR3 DNA reads TGTGCCAGCAGTTGGACTAACTCTGAAGCTTTCTTT. Its translation: CASSWTNSEAFF.

The rearrangement joins TRBV19 to TRBJ2-5; the D gene is possibly TRBD1 (6 bases). V lost 7 bases, J lost 5 bases, and 20 bases lay in between. In germline, CDR1 is LNHDA, CDR2 SQIVND (reference sequence). The CDR3 loop spans 15 amino acids. CDR3 residues: CASKLWDNPRETQYF. The CDR3 DNA sequence: TGTGCCAGTAAACTCTGGGACAACCCCCGGGAGACCCAGTACTTC.

The chain uses TRBV4-1 and TRBJ2-1; the D gene is possibly TRBD2 (7 bases). CDR1 MGHRA and CDR2 YSYEKL come from the germline V gene. V lost 0 bases and J lost 9, with 15 bases in between. The length of the CDR3 is 15 residues. The CDR3 DNA is TGCGCCAGCAGCCAAGAAGTTAGAGGGGGGGTTGAGCAGTTCTTC. Amino acid sequence: CASSQEVRGGVEQFF.

In this sample, this clone turned up once. The chain carries TRBV9 and TRBJ1-2; tentative D call: TRBD1 (6 bases). The V gene lost 0 bases and the J gene lost 1 base, with 16 bases spanning the gap. Germline V gives CDR1 SGDLS, CDR2 YYNGEE. This CDR3 is built from 17 residues. DNA for the CDR3: TGTGCCAGCAGCGTAGGAGCACAGGGACCCGGTAACTATGGCTACACCTTC. Translation: CASSVGAQGPGNYGYTF.

This clone was observed a single time. At one boundary the junction diverges from the germline segment, which might be a read error. The rearrangement links TRBV5-5 to TRBJ1-2; the D gene is possibly TRBD1 (5 bases). The CDR3 runs to 14 residues. Germline-derived CDR1 and CDR2 are SGHKS and YYEKEE (reference sequence). This chain's CDR3 is CASSLASGSNGCTF. The CDR3, as DNA: TGTGCCAGCAGCTTGGCTTCAGGGTCGAATGGCTGCACCTTC.

The chain links TRBV20-1 to TRBJ2-2; D is uncertain. The germline V and J ends were trimmed by 6 bases and 6 bases, with 8 bases remaining between them. This CDR3 has 11 residues. Germline V CDR1 and CDR2: DFQATT, SNEGSKA (reference sequence). The CDR3 nucleotides are TGCAGTGCAAAGCGAGCCGGGGAGCTGTTTTTT. Protein sequence: CSAKRAGELFF.